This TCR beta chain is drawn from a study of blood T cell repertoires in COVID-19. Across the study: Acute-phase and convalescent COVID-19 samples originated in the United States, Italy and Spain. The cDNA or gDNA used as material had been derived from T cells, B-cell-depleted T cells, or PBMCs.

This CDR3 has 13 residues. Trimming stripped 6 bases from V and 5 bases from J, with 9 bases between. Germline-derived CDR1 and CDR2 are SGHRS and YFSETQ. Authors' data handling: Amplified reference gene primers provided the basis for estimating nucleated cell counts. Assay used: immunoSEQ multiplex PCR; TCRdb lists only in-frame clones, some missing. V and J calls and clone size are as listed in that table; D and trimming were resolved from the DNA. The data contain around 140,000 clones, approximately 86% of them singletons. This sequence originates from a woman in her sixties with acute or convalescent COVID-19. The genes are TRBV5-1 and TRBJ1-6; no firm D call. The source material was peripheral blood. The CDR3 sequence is CASKGVDNSPLHF. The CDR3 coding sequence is TGCGCCAGCAAGGGAGTGGATAATTCACCCCTCCACTTT.